This T cell receptor beta chain was sequenced in a study of beta chain features in type 1 diabetes (dated by TCRdb to the late 2010s). With regard to the full study: Mean age, gender distribution, total cell number and subset yield did not differ between patients and healthy donors. A total of roughly 98,000,000 sorted cells were examined across all samples, and a strong correlation was observed between cell number per subset and RNA yield. The study compared TCRB repertoires of sorted circulating CD4+ T cell subsets between recently diagnosed type 1 diabetes patients and matched healthy donors. Regulatory and stem cell-like memory subsets were isolated from only 8 patients and 8 healthy donors, whereas naive and central memory subsets came from all 28 donors.

The full study reports these points: PCR may preferentially amplify shorter templates, but because patient and control samples were amplified and corrected together, any resulting skew would affect both groups equally. Naive, central memory and regulatory TCRB repertoires appeared to be more similar among patients than among healthy donors. HLA sub-analyses involved small numbers of individuals, so any influence of HLA type on TCRB rearrangement remained unresolved. A moderate but significant shortening of TCRB CDR3 length was observed in type 1 diabetes patients in all four CD4+ subsets. Because cDNA was sequenced instead of genomic DNA, highly expressing activated cells could be over-represented, though the groups showed no difference in activation or CD3 levels. At VDJ recombination sites, patients with type 1 diabetes made fewer insertions and deleted more nucleotides, a pattern implying thymic rearrangement abnormalities.

The High Capacity cDNA Reverse Transcription Kit was used to reverse transcribe all of the isolated RNA, meaning that expressed TCRB transcripts were what got sequenced. Deep immunoSEQ sequencing was performed on naive, central memory and regulatory T cell samples, with an average of around 3.4 million total reads per sample. Sorted cells were lysed in RLT buffer and RNA was extracted with DNase-treated RNeasy Micro or Mini kits, depending on cell number. To prevent cross-contamination, each cell subset was processed individually, whereas patient and healthy donor samples were processed jointly. TCRB sequences were amplified from cDNA with the immunoSEQ multiplex PCR, producing 87-bp fragments spanning the CDR3 region. Amplicons were sequenced on the Illumina HiSeq platform. On the study's bioinformatics: Synthetic template baselines were used to correct PCR bias computationally, reads within Hamming distance 2 were collapsed, and singletons that could not be merged were discarded. Reads were aligned against IMGT to assign V, D and J genes, CDR3 length and insertions or deletions at six rearrangement sites. Within each subset, clonotype counts were normalized to the number of sorted cells before true diversity and Gini coefficients were calculated with the tcR R package. Repertoire sharing was quantified using the overlap coefficient calculated on TCRB nucleotide sequences. Sourced from immuneACCESS, this table was stored by TCRdb with only in-frame sequences that have V and J called. A share of the clones is absent; for the studies checked, an unresolved V gene accounts for under half, and the remainder has no known explanation. That table furnishes V, J and clone size, whereas the DNA furnished D and trimming. This sample has about 160,000 clones in its table, and around 8.3% of those were observed once. The ten biggest clones cover 0.45% to 0.6% of the sample.

From the cysteine up to the phenylalanine, the CDR3 has a length of 14 residues. Only CDR3 DNA is held: 42 bases, read in frame from base 1. The germline V gene yields MDHEN for CDR1 and SYDVKM for CDR2. Trimmed from V: 8 bases; trimmed from J: 8 bases; junction bases lacking a gene match: 11. Each donor gave one peripheral blood draw, averaging around 120 mL, which was collected into heparinised tubes. A BD FACSAria II and a panel including CD45RO, CCR7, CD25, CD127, CD95 and CD27 were used to sort naive, central memory, regulatory and stem cell-like memory CD4+ T cells. Every sorted population had a purity above 95%. Right away, PBMCs were isolated by Lymphoprep density gradient centrifugation and were stained directly, with no culture step. So that batch effects would be minimized, each experiment stained and sorted samples in pairs, pairing one healthy donor with one patient. About this clone: It has no known antigen specificity. Base-call qualities are not available, and no considerably larger clone is one nucleotide away.

The material sequenced was central memory CD4+ T cells from blood. This clonotype originated in a woman in her late teens or twenties with type 1 diabetes. The rearranged chain carries TRBV28 and TRBJ1-4, with 7 bases matching TRBD1. The CDR3 protein sequence reads: CASGSQGVGEKLFF. The DNA is as follows: TGTGCCAGCGGTAGTCAGGGGGTAGGAGAAAAACTGTTTTTT.